The source of this T cell receptor (beta chain) is a study of T cells in Graves' hyperthyroidism and ophthalmopathy. TCR beta CDR3 region amplification was performed from RNA transcripts. TCR CDR3 regions were first amplified by RT-PCR with HTBI primers. TCRdb reanalysed the multiplex PCR reads using MiXCR and keeps one entry per CDR3 protein. The sample holds fewer than 250,000 distinct CDR3 sequences, 24% seen once. This clonotype was detected only once. The specimen was blood. This sequence originates from a middle-aged woman with Graves' ophthalmopathy.

In nucleotides, the CDR3 is TGTGCCAGCAGTTACCAACGTTCGTGGCCTGATCAAGAGACCCAGTACTTC. Its translation is CASSYQRSWPDQETQYF. J is TRBJ2-5 and V is TRBV6-5, with D hard to call. The CDR3 runs 17 residues. Between the trimmed V and J ends, which lost 2 bases and 2 bases, there was a span of 18 bases. Germline V gene data show CDR1 as MNHEY and CDR2 as SVGAGI.